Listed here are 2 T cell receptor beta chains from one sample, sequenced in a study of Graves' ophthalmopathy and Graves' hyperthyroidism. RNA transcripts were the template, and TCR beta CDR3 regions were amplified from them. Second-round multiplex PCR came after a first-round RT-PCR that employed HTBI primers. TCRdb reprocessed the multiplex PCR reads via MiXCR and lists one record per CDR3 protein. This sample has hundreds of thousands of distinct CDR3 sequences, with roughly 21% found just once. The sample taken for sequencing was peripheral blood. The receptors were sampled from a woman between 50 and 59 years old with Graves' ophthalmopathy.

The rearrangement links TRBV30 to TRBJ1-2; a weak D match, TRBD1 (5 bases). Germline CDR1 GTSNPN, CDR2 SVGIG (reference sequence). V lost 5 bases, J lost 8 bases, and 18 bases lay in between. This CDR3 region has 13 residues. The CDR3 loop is CAWDRGPRRGYTF. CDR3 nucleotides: TGTGCCTGGGACCGGGGACCCCGGAGGGGCTACACCTTC.

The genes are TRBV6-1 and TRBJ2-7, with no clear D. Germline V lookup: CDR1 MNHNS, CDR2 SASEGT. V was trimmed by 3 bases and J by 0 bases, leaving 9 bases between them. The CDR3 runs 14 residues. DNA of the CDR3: TGTGCCAGCAGTGAGGCGGTATACTCCTACGAGCAGTACTTC. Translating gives CASSEAVYSYEQYF.